Shown below are 9 T cell receptor beta chains from a single sample sequenced in a study of blood T cell repertoires in COVID-19. The table came from immunoSEQ multiplex PCR; TCRdb's copy has only in-frame clones and leaves some out. The sample consists of approximately 210,000 clones, around 80% of them appearing once. Sequencing used PBMCs or T cells enriched from blood (not recorded which). The source is a man aged 25 to 40 with acute COVID-19.

The V call is TRBV5-1, the J call TRBJ2-2; 9 bases align to TRBD1. The germline V gene has CDR1 SGHRS and CDR2 YFSETQ. The CDR3 consists of 14 residues. Here the CDR3 reads CASAGTGYTGELFF. For the CDR3, the DNA is TGCGCATCCGCCGGGACAGGGTACACCGGGGAGCTGTTTTTT.

The chain links TRBV12-3 or TRBV12-4 to TRBJ1-5; D not certain. The CDR3 is 13 residues long. Trimming removed 6 bases at V and 5 bases at J, with 11 bases between. CDR3 residues: CASSLREDQPQHF. As DNA, the CDR3 is TGTGCCAGCAGCCTTAGGGAGGATCAGCCCCAGCATTTT.

The V and J genes are TRBV19 and TRBJ2-2; 7 nucleotides match TRBD1. Germline-derived CDR1 and CDR2 are LNHDA and SQIVND (reference sequence). Unmatched junction bases numbered 6, after V lost 2 bases and J lost 0 bases. The CDR3 is made up of 17 amino acids. Written as DNA, the CDR3 is TGTGCCAGTAGTATACTTTCGCAGGGGGCGAACACCGGGGAGCTGTTTTTT. This sequence encodes CASSILSQGANTGELFF.

The CDR3 here is CASSVDPRGGRYEQFF. The CDR3 DNA sequence: TGTGCCAGCAGCGTTGATCCTAGGGGGGGCCGGTATGAGCAGTTCTTC. The chain uses TRBV9 and TRBJ2-1, with D possibly matching TRBD2 (7 bases). Deletions cut 2 bases from V and 8 bases from J, with 20 bases between. Per the germline V gene, CDR1 is SGDLS and CDR2 is YYNGEE. There are 16 residues in the CDR3.

V and J are TRBV4-2 and TRBJ2-7, with D tentatively TRBD2 (6 bases). CDR3 length: 14 amino acids. Trimming took off 4 bases at V and 0 bases at J, with 10 bases between the two ends. Looked up from germline, CDR1 is LGHNA and CDR2 is YNFKEQ. The DNA for the CDR3 is TGTGCCAGCAGCCCCCTGGGGGGCTCCTACGAGCAGTACTTC. Its translation: CASSPLGGSYEQYF.

V usage is TRBV7-3 and J usage is TRBJ2-3; 9 nucleotides align to TRBD2. The CDR3 extends over 15 amino acids. Trimming cost V 2 bases and J 1 base; bases outside gene matches: 1. Germline CDR1 reads SGHTA; CDR2 reads FQGTGA. The CDR3 DNA is TGTGCCAGCAGCTTACCTAGCGGGGGCACAGATACGCAGTATTTT. It specifies CASSLPSGGTDTQYF.

V and J are TRBV19 and TRBJ2-2; 8 nucleotides agree with TRBD2. V lost 7 bases, J lost 3 bases, and 10 bases stayed unmatched. In germline, CDR1 is LNHDA, CDR2 SQIVND (reference sequence). There are 16 residues in the CDR3. The CDR3 reads CASTLNGGAYTGELFF. CDR3 DNA sequence: TGTGCCAGTACCCTAAACGGGGGGGCGTACACCGGGGAGCTGTTTTTT.

The chain joins TRBV5-1 to TRBJ1-2; 11 bases match TRBD1. Trimming at V came to 4 bases and at J to 8 bases, leaving 10 bases not matched to a gene. Germline lookup yields CDR1 SGHRS and CDR2 YFSETQ. The CDR3 has 15 residues. The chain's CDR3 is CASSPPRDRGEGYTF. The CDR3 nucleotides are TGCGCCAGCAGCCCACCCCGGGACAGGGGGGAGGGCTACACCTTC.

The V gene is TRBV28, the J gene TRBJ1-6, with 10 bases fitting TRBD1. The germline V gene has CDR1 MDHEN and CDR2 SYDVKM. The CDR3 runs to 14 residues. The V gene end was trimmed by 10 bases and the J gene end by 7 bases; junction bases not matched to a gene: 7. In DNA, the CDR3 is TGTGCCATATCCGGGACAGGGGAAAATTCACCCCTCCACTTT. This translates into CAISGTGENSPLHF.